This T cell receptor beta chain was captured in a study of cytomegalovirus exposure and HLA in healthy donors. 13 Jbeta primers and 60 Vbeta primers were used for the PCR. In the authors' workflow: Later work found 65 million to 90 million unique TCR beta chains, with about 10 million shared. The data were produced by immunoSEQ multiplex PCR, yet TCRdb's version contains in-frame clones alone and is incomplete. Clonal size and the V and J genes are those of that table, whereas D and trimming came from the DNA. The table records 150,000 to 200,000 clones, 77% of them present only once. This clone was recorded a few times. Its ends do not fully match the called genes, so a read error is possible. The CDR3 totals 14 residues. Per germline, CDR1 SEHNR and CDR2 FQNEAQ (reference sequence).

The sample taken for sequencing was PBMCs. The clonotype was recovered from a woman aged 30 to 39 in good health and CMV-seronegative. The V call is TRBV7-9, the J call TRBJ2-4; D ambiguous. CDR3 amino acids: CASSLAMAENSQYF. In DNA form, the CDR3 reads TGTGCCAGCAGCTTAGCGATGGCCGAAAACAGTCAGTACTTC.